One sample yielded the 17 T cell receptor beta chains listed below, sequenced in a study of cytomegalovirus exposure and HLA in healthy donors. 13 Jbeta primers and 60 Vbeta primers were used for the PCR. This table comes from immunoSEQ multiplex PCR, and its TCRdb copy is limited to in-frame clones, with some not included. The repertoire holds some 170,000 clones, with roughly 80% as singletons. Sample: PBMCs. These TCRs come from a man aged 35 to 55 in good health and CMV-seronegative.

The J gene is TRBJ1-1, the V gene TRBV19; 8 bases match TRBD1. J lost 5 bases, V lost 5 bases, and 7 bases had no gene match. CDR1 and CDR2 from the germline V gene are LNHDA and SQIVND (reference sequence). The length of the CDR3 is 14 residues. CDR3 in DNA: TGTGCCAGTAGTCGCCGACAGGGGACAACTGAAGCTTTCTTT. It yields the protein CASSRRQGTTEAFF. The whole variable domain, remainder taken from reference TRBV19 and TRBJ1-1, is DGGITQSPKYLFRKEGQNVTLSCEQNLNHDAMYWYRQDPGQGLRLIYYSQIVNDFQKGDIAEGYSVSREKKESFPLTVTSAQKNPTAFYLCASSRRQGTTEAFFGQGTRLTVV.

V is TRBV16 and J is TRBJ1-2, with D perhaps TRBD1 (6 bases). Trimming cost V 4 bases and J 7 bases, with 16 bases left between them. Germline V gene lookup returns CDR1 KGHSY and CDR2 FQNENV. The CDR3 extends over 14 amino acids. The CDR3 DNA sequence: TGTGCCAGCAGCCTTCTCAGGGAAGGGGGTGGCTACACCTTC. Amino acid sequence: CASSLLREGGGYTF.

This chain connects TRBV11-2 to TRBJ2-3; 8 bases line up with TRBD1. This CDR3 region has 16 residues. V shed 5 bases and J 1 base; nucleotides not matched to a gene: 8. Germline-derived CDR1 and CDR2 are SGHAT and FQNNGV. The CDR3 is CASSKPGTGRTDTQYF. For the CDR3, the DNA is TGTGCCAGCAGCAAACCCGGGACAGGACGCACAGATACGCAGTATTTT.

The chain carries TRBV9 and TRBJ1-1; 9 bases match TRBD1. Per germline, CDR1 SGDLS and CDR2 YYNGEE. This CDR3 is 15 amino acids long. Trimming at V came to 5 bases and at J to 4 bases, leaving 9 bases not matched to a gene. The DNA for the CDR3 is TGTGCCAGCAGTATACAGGGGGCCCATGTCACTGAAGCTTTCTTT. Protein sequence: CASSIQGAHVTEAFF.

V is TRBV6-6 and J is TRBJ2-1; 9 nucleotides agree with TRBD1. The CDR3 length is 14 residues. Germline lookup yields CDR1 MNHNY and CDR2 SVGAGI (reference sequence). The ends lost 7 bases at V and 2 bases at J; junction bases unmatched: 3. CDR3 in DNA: TGTGCCAGCAATAGACAGGGGGCCTACAATGAGCAGTTCTTC. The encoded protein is CASNRQGAYNEQFF.

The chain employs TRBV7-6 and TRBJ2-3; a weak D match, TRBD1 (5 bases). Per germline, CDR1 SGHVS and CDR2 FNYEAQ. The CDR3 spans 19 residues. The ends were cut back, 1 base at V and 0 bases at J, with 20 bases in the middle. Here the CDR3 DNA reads TGTGCCAGCAGCTTAGTAGGGCCGTGGACACATATCAGCACAGATACGCAGTATTTT. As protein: CASSLVGPWTHISTDTQYF.

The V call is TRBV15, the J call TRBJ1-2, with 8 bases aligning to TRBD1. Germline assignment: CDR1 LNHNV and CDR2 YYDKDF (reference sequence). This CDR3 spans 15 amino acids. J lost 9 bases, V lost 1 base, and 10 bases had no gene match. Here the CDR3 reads CATSRVTGAVTRYTF. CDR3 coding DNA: TGTGCCACCAGCAGAGTGACAGGGGCCGTTACGCGCTACACCTTC.

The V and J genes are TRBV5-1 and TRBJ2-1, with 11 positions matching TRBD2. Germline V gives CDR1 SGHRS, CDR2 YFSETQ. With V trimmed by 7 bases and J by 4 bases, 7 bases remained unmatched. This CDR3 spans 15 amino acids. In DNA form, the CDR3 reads TGCGCCAGCCTGGAGGGGACTAGCGGATACAATGAGCAGTTCTTC. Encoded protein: CASLEGTSGYNEQFF.

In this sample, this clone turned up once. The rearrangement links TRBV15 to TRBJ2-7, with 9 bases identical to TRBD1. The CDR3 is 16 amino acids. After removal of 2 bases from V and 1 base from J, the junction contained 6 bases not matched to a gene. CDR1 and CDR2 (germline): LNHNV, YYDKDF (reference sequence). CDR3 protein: CATSRPGQGRSYEQYF. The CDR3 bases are TGTGCCACCAGCAGACCCGGACAGGGGAGGTCCTACGAGCAGTACTTC.

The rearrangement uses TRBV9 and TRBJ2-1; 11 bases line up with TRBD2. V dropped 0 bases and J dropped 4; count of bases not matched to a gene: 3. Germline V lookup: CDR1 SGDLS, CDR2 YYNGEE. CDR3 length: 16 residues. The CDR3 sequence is CASSVEASGGYNEQFF. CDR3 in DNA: TGTGCCAGCAGCGTAGAGGCTAGCGGGGGGTACAATGAGCAGTTCTTC.

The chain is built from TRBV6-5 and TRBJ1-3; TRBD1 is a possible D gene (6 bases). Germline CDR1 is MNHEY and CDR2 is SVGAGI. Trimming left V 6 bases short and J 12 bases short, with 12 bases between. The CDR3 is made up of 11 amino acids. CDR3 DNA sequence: TGTGCCAGCAGGGAGAGGGACATCATATATTTT. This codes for CASRERDIIYF.

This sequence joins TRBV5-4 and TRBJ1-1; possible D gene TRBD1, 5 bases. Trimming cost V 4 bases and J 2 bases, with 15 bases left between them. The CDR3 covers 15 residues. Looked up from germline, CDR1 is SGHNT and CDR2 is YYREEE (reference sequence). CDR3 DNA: TGTGCCAGCAGCGCCTCTACCGGGACTAACACTGAAGCTTTCTTT. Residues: CASSASTGTNTEAFF.

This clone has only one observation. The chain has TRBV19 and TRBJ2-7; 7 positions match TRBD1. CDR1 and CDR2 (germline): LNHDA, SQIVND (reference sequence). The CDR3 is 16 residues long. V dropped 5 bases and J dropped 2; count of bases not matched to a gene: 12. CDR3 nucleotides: TGTGCCAGTAGTCGACACGGACAGGATTTAACCTACGAGCAGTACTTC. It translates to CASSRHGQDLTYEQYF.

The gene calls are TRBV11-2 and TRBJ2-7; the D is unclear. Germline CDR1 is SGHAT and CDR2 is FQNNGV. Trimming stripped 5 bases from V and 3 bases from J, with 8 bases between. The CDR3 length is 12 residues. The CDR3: CASSLTDYEQYF. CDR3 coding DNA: TGTGCCAGCAGCCTTACAGACTACGAGCAGTACTTC.

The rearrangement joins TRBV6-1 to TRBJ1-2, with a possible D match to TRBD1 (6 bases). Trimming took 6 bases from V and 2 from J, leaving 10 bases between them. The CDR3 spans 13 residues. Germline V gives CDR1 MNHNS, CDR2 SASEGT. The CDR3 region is CASRLGHNYGYTF. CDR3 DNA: TGTGCCAGCAGACTGGGACACAACTATGGCTACACCTTC.

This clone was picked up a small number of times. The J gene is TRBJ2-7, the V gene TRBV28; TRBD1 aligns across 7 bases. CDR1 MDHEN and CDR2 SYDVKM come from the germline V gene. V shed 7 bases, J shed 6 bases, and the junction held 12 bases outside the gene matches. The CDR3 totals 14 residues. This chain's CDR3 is CASNSYEKGAEQYF. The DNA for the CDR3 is TGTGCCAGCAACAGCTACGAGAAGGGGGCCGAGCAGTACTTC.

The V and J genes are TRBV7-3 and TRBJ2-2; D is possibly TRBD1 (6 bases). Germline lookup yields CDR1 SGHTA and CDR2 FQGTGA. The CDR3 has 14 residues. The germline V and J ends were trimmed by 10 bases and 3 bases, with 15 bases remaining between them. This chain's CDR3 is CATAEAGDTGELFF. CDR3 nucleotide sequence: TGTGCCACGGCGGAAGCAGGGGACACCGGGGAGCTGTTTTTT.